These 8 T cell receptor beta chains were all obtained from the same sample, sequenced in a study of radiation and T cells in renal cell carcinoma. This sample's treatment: treatment-naive control, cytoreductive nephrectomy. Profiling relied on immunoSEQ multiplex PCR, and the TCRdb table lists in-frame clones only, not all of them. The repertoire holds more than 8,500 clones, with approximately 60% as singletons. This sample comprised tumor tissue, obtained from a patient whose treatment was nephrectomy without radiotherapy. Receptor source: a man aged 55 to 70 with renal cell carcinoma.

The chain joins TRBV7-3 to TRBJ2-7, with 7 nucleotides matching TRBD1. The CDR3 is made up of 14 amino acids. Germline values: CDR1 SGHTA, CDR2 FQGTGA. Germline trimming cut 5 bases from V and 2 bases from J; bases unmatched to any gene: 6. The CDR3 nucleotides are TGTGCCAGCAGCCCACAGGGGCGGACCTACGAGCAGTACTTC. This gives the protein CASSPQGRTYEQYF.

This clone was observed once. The V gene is TRBV9, the J gene TRBJ2-7; D might be TRBD2 (5 bases). CDR1 is SGDLS and CDR2 is YYNGEE in the germline V gene. The CDR3 totals 15 residues. V lost 1 base and J 2 bases, leaving 13 bases between the germline ends. The CDR3 sequence: CASSVTPSGPYEQYF. CDR3 bases: TGTGCCAGCAGCGTAACCCCCAGCGGACCCTACGAGCAGTACTTC.

The chain couples TRBV5-5 to TRBJ2-7, with D unclear. The CDR3 is 13 amino acids. Trimming shortened V by 0 bases and J by 6 bases, and 10 bases separated the two germline ends. Germline V lookup: CDR1 SGHKS, CDR2 YYEKEE (reference sequence). CDR3 in DNA: TGTGCCAGCAGCTTGGAGCCAATGGTCGAGCAGTACTTC. Its protein product is CASSLEPMVEQYF.

CDR3 nucleotide sequence: TGTGCCAGCAAGGGTTCCTACAATGAGCAGTTCTTC. Translated, it gives CASKGSYNEQFF. The chain is built from TRBV2 and TRBJ2-1; D is undetermined. Per the germline V gene, CDR1 is SNHLY and CDR2 is FYNNEI. Trimming took off 7 bases at V and 1 base at J, with 5 bases between the two ends. The CDR3 sequence is 12 residues long.

The rearrangement links TRBV9 to TRBJ2-2; unclear D gene. Germline-derived CDR1 and CDR2 are SGDLS and YYNGEE. The CDR3 spans 15 residues. Trimming left V 6 bases short and J 7 bases short, with 19 bases between. Written as DNA, the CDR3 is TGTGCCAGCATCCTTACCAGGCCCATGGGCGGGGAGCTGTTTTTT. Its protein product is CASILTRPMGGELFF.

This clone was counted a single time. The CDR3 DNA follows: TGTGCCAGCAGCACGACGGGGGTCTATGGCTACACCTTC. The encoded protein is CASSTTGVYGYTF. This chain connects TRBV11-2 to TRBJ1-2; D may be TRBD1 (5 bases). Trimming shortened V by 5 bases and J by 4 bases, and 11 bases separated the two germline ends. The CDR3 loop spans 13 amino acids. CDR1 SGHAT and CDR2 FQNNGV come from the germline V gene.

V is TRBV5-5 and J is TRBJ2-1; unclear D gene. Deletions cut 0 bases from V and 0 bases from J, with 1 base between. The germline V gene encodes CDR1 SGHKS and CDR2 YYEKEE (reference sequence). The CDR3 is made up of 13 amino acids. CDR3 DNA: TGTGCCAGCAGCTTGGACTCCTACAATGAGCAGTTCTTC. This gives the protein CASSLDSYNEQFF.

This clone was recorded once. The V and J genes are TRBV5-1 and TRBJ2-7, with 7 positions matching TRBD1. The V gene end was trimmed by 3 bases and the J gene end by 6 bases; junction bases not matched to a gene: 6. The CDR3 spans 13 residues. Germline CDR1 reads SGHRS; CDR2 reads YFSETQ. The CDR3 region has the DNA TGCGCCAGCAGCTGGGACAGCCGAGGCGAGCAGTACTTC. This translates into CASSWDSRGEQYF.